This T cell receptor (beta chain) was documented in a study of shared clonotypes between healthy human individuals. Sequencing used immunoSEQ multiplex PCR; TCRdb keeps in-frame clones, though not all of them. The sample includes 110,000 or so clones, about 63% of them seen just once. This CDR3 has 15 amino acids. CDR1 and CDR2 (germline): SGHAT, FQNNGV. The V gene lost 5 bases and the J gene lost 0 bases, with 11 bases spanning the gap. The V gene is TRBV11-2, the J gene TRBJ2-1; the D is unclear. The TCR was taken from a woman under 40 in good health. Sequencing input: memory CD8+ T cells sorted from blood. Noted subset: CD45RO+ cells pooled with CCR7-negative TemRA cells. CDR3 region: CASSPDGFSYNEQFF. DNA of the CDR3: TGTGCCAGCAGCCCCGACGGGTTCTCCTACAATGAGCAGTTCTTC.